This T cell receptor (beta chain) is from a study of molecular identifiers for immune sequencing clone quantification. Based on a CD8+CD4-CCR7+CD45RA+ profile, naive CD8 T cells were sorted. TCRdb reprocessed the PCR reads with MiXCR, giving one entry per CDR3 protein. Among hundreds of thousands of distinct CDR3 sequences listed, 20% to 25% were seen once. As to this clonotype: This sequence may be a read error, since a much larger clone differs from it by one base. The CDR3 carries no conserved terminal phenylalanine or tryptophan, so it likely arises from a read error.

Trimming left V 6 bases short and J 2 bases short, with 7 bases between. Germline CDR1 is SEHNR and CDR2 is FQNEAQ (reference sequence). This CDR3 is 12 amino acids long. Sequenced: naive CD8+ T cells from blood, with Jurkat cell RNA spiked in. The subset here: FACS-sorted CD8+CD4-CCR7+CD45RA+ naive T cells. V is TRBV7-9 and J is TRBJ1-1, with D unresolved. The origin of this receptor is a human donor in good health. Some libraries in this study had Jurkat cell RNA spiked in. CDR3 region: CASRRYNTEAFL. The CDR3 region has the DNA TGTGCCAGCAGGAGATATAACACTGAAGCTTTCCTT.